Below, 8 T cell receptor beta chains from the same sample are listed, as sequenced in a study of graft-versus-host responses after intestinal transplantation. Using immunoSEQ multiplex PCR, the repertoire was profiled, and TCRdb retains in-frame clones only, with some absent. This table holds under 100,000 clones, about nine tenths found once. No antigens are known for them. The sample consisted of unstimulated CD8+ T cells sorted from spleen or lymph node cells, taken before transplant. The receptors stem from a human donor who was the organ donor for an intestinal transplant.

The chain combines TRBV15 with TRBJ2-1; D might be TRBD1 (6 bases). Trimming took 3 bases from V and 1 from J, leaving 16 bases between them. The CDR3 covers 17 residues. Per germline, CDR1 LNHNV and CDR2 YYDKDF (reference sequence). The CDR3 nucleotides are TGTGCCACCAGCAGCTTCCCACCCAGGGGTTCCTACAATGAGCAGTTCTTC. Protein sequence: CATSSFPPRGSYNEQFF.

In DNA, the CDR3 is TGTGCCAGCAGGTATGCCCCAGGGATCCGATCGAACACTGAAGCTTTCTTT. Residues: CASRYAPGIRSNTEAFF. This sequence joins TRBV28 and TRBJ1-1, with TRBD1 as a possible D gene (5 bases). Trimming cost V 6 bases and J 1 base, with 21 bases left between them. The CDR3 consists of 17 residues. CDR1 and CDR2 (germline): MDHEN, SYDVKM.

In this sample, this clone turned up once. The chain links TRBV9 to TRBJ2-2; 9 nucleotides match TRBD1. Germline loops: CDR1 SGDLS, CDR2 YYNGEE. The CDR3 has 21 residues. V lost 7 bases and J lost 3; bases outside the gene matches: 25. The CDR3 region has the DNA TGTGCCAGCGGGGACGCCTTAAAAGTAGACCGGACAGGGGTGCACACCGGGGAGCTGTTTTTT. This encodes CASGDALKVDRTGVHTGELFF.

CDR3 residues: CASSVGGIGNTIYF. In DNA form, the CDR3 reads TGTGCCAGCAGCGTAGGAGGTATTGGAAACACCATATATTTT. This sequence joins TRBV9 and TRBJ1-3; D ambiguous. CDR3 length equals 14 residues. Germline loops: CDR1 SGDLS, CDR2 YYNGEE. Trimming shortened V by 0 bases and J by 3 bases, and 7 bases separated the two germline ends.

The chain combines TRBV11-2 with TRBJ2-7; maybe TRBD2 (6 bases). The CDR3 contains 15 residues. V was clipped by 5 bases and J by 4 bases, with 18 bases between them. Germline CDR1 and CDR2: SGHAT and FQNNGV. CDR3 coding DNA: TGTGCCAGCAGCCCGATCAATCGACTAGTTTACGAGCAGTACTTC. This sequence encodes CASSPINRLVYEQYF.

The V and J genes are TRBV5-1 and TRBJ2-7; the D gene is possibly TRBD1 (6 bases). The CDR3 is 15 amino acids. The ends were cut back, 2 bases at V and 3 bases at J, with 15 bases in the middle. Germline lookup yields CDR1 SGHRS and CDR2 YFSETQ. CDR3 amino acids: CASSFGQGIFYEQYF. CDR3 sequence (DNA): TGCGCCAGCAGCTTCGGCCAGGGGATTTTCTACGAGCAGTACTTC.

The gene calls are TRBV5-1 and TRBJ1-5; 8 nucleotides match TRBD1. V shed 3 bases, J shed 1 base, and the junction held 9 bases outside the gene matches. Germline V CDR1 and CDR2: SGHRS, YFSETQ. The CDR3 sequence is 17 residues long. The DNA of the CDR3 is TGCGCCAGCAGCTCTAGGGGCAGGGGGCTCAGCAATCAGCCCCAGCATTTT. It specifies CASSSRGRGLSNQPQHF.

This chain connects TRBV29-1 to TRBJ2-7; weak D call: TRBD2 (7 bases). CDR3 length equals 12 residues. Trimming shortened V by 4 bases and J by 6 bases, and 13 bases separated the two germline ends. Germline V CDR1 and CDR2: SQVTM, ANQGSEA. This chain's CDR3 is CSVVGGAGEQYF. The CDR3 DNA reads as TGCAGCGTTGTTGGGGGGGCGGGCGAGCAGTACTTC.